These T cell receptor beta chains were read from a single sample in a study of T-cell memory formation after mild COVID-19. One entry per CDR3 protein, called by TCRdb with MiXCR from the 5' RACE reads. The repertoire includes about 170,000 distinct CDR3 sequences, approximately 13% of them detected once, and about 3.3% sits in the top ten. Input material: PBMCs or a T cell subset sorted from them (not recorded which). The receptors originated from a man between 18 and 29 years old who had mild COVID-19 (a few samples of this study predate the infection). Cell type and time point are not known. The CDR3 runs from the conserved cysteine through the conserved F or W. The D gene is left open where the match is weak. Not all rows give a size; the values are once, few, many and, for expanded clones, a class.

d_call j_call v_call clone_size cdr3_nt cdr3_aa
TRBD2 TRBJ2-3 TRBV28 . TGTGCCAGCAGTCCGTGGATGGGGCGGGGGACAGATACGCAGTATTTT CASSPWMGRGTDTQYF
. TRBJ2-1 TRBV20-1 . TGCAGTGCTAGCCAGGGCAGGTATGAGCAGTTCTTC CSASQGRYEQFF
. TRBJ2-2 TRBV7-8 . TGTGCCAGCAGCTCCCAGGGACGGAACACCGGGGAGCTGTTTTTT CASSSQGRNTGELFF
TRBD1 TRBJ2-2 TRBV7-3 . TGTGCCAGCAGCTTGTACCCCACTACAGGGGGCATTGACACCGGGGAGCTGTTTTTT CASSLYPTTGGIDTGELFF
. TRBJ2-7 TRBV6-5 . TGTGCCAGCAAGGACACGAGCTCCTACGAGCAGTACTTC CASKDTSSYEQYF
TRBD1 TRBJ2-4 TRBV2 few TGTTCCAGGGGGCACATTCAGTACTTC CSRGHIQYF
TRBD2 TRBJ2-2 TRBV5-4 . TGTGCCAGCAGCTCACTAGGGAGGGCCACCGGGGAGCTGTTTTTT CASSSLGRATGELFF
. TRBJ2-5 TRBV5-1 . TGCGCCAGCAGCCTGGGGGAGCCGTACCAAGAGACCCAGTACTTC CASSLGEPYQETQYF
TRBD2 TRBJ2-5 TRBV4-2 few TGTGCCAGCAGCCAAGCCGGGACTAGCGGGGGCACCCAGTACTTC CASSQAGTSGGTQYF
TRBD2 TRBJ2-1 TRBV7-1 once TGTGCCAGCAGCTCGGGGAGGGTTTACAATGAGCAGTTCTTC CASSSGRVYNEQFF
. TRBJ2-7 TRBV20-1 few TGCAGTGCTAGAATCGCCGGGGGCTACGAGCAGTACTTC CSARIAGGYEQYF
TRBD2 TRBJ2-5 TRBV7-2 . TGTGCCAGCAGCCCACGGGGGGACCAAGAGACCCAGTACTTC CASSPRGDQETQYF
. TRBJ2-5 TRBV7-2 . TGTGCCAGCAGCCCCCTGAAAGCCCAAGAGACCCAGTACTTC CASSPLKAQETQYF
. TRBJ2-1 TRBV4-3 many TGCGCCAGCAGCCAATTAAGTACTAGGAATGAGCAGTTCTTC CASSQLSTRNEQFF
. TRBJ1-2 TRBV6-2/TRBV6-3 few TGTGCCAGCAGCGGGAACGGGCTGAGAGGCTACACCTTC CASSGNGLRGYTF
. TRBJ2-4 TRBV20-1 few TGCAGTGCTAGAGATAGTGGGGGCTTAAACATTCAGTACTTC CSARDSGGLNIQYF
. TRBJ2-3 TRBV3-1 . TGTGCCAGCAGCCAAGATCGTTCGGGGGGCGACACAGATACGCAGTATTTT CASSQDRSGGDTDTQYF
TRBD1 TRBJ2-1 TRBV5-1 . TGCGCCAGCAGCTTGGAGACAGGGAATCTTTTCTTC CASSLETGNLFF
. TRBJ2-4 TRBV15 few TGTGCCACCGTGAGGTCGAAGGGCAAAAACATTCAGTACTTC CATVRSKGKNIQYF
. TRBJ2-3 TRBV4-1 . TGCGCCAGCAGCCAAGATCCTACCAGTGCGCAGTATTTT CASSQDPTSAQYF
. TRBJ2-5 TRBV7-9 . TGTGCCAGCAGCTATCTCCTGGGTGGCGAGACCCAGTACTTC CASSYLLGGETQYF
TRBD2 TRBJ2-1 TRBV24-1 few TGTGCCACCAGTGAGTTTCTAGCGGGGGGTTACAATGAGCAGTTCTTC CATSEFLAGGYNEQFF
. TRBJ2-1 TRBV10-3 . TGTGCCATCAGTGACCAGAGCTCCTACAATGAGCAGTTCTTC CAISDQSSYNEQFF
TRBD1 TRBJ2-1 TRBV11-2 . TGTGCCAGCAGGAAACCGGGACAGGGATACAATGAGCAGTTCTTC CASRKPGQGYNEQFF
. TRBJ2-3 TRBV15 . TGTGCCACCAGCAGAGATCGGGCAAGTGGGGTAGATACGCAGTATTTT CATSRDRASGVDTQYF
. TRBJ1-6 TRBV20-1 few TGCAGTGCTAGAGATCTAGGGCTAAATTCACCCCTCCACTTT CSARDLGLNSPLHF
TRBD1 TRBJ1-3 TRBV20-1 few TGCAGTGCCCGGACAGGGAAATCTGGAAACACCATATATTTT CSARTGKSGNTIYF
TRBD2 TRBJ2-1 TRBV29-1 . TGCAGCGTTGGCGGGGCGGGGGGGAATGAGCAGTTCTTC CSVGGAGGNEQFF
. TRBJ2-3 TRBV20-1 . TGCAGTGCCCAAGGAGGAATTTCCACAGATACGCAGTATTTT CSAQGGISTDTQYF
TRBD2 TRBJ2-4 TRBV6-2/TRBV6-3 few TGTGCCAGCAGTGATCCCCTACTAGCGGGGAAAGAAAACATTCAGTACTTC CASSDPLLAGKENIQYF
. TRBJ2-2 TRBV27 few TGTGCCAGCAGCTCCAAGAACACCGGGGAGCTGTTTTTT CASSSKNTGELFF
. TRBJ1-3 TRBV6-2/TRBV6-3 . TGTGCCAGCAGGCTTCCCTCTGGAAACACCATATATTTT CASRLPSGNTIYF
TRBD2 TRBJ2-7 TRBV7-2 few TGTGCCAGCAGTATGCTAGCGGGGGGACCCTACGAGCAGTACTTC CASSMLAGGPYEQYF
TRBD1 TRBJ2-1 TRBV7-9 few TGTGCCAGCAGCTTAGGACAGGGCAGTGAGCAGTTCTTC CASSLGQGSEQFF
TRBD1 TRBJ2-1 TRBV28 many TGTGCCAGCAGTCTGGGACAGGGGAATGAGCAGTTCTTC CASSLGQGNEQFF
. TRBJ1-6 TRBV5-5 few TGTGCCAGCAGCCGGTTCGAAAGACAGAGCTCCTATAATTCACCCCTCCACTTT CASSRFERQSSYNSPLHF
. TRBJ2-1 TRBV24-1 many TGTGCCACCAGTGATTCGGTTCAGGACAATGAGCAGTTCTTC CATSDSVQDNEQFF
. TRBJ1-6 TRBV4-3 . TGCGCCAGCAGCCAAGATCTAGGAGGGGTTTCACCCCTCCACTTT CASSQDLGGVSPLHF